Following are 4 T cell receptor beta chains from one sample sequenced in a study of blood T cell repertoires in COVID-19. TCRdb keeps only in-frame clones here, not all; method: immunoSEQ multiplex PCR. The sample contains 360,000 or so clones, around nine tenths of which appear only once. Sequenced sample: peripheral blood. Source of these receptors: a woman aged 55-69 years with COVID-19, enrolled during active disease.

The chain couples TRBV27 to TRBJ2-5; 9 bases line up with TRBD1. This CDR3 has 14 amino acids. Germline V gene lookup returns CDR1 MNHEY and CDR2 SMNVEV (reference sequence). V was pared by 8 bases and J by 5 bases, with 9 bases of the junction left unmatched. CDR3 residues: CASRSQGALETQYF. In nucleotides, the CDR3 is TGTGCCAGCCGGTCACAGGGGGCTTTGGAGACCCAGTACTTC.

The sample holds a few counts of this clone. The chain combines TRBV4-2 with TRBJ1-2; a weak D match, TRBD1 (6 bases). The germline CDR1 and CDR2 sequences are LGHNA and YNFKEQ. CDR3 length: 15 amino acids. V was cut by 0 bases and J by 9 bases, with 17 bases left in between. CDR3 residues: CASSQDQQGWGSYTF. In DNA, the CDR3 is TGTGCCAGCAGCCAAGACCAACAGGGATGGGGAAGCTACACCTTC.

This clone was observed once. The V call is TRBV12-5, the J call TRBJ2-3; TRBD1 is a possible D gene (6 bases). Trimming shortened V by 5 bases and J by 2 bases, and 14 bases separated the two germline ends. Germline assignment: CDR1 LGHNT and CDR2 FRNRAP. The CDR3 consists of 15 residues. CDR3 sequence (DNA): TGTGCTAGTGGTAGGGGGTCCGCCTTCACAGATACGCAGTATTTT. It specifies CASGRGSAFTDTQYF. Using reference TRBV12-5 and TRBJ2-3 for the parts outside the CDR3, the full variable domain is DARVTQTPRHKVTEMGQEVTMRCQPILGHNTVFWYRQTMMQGLELLAYFRNRAPLDDSGMPKDRFSAEMPDATLATLKIQPSEPRDSAVYFCASGRGSAFTDTQYFGPGTRLTVL.

The chain recombines TRBV14 with TRBJ2-5; D possibly corresponds to TRBD2 (6 bases). The CDR3 loop spans 18 amino acids. V gave up 4 bases and J gave up 1 base, with 22 bases separating them. CDR1 is SGHDN and CDR2 is FVKESK in the germline V gene. The CDR3 DNA is TGTGCCAGCAGCCCCACTTTTGGCGCCGGGGGAATCCAAGAGACCCAGTACTTC. Its translation is CASSPTFGAGGIQETQYF.